This T cell receptor (beta chain) was obtained from a study of blood T cell repertoires in COVID-19 (dated by TCRdb to about 2020). Turning to the overall study: Recovered participants in ImmuneRACE Cohort 3 were defined as having two consecutive negative NP/OP PCR tests, clearance from a healthcare professional, or resolution of symptoms. Samples from collaborators originated in the United States, Italy and Spain and spanned both the acute and convalescent phases of COVID-19. The material from the prospective study consisted of cDNA or gDNA derived from T cells, B-cell-depleted T cells, or PBMCs. The dataset comprised deeply sampled blood TCRbeta repertoires from subjects exposed to, actively infected with, or recovered from COVID-19. The repertoires were released in a freely available public database meant as a resource for research on the immune response to SARS-CoV-2. Samples were obtained from the ongoing ImmuneRACE study (first 160 participants) and from roughly 1,300 subjects provided by 6 global collaborators. The sample metadata nearly always contained a de-identified subject ID, COVID-19 status, age in years and sex. Where available, HLA class I and class II types were obtained from metadata supplied by the sample provider rather than from assay-based typing.

TCRbeta CDR3 regions were amplified from genomic DNA using the immunoSEQ Assay, a bias-controlled multiplex PCR. Per the original workflow: Within the assay, amplification of reference gene primers was used to estimate how many nucleated cells each sample contained. Sequence reads were collapsed and filtered to measure the absolute abundance of every unique TCRbeta CDR3 rearrangement. Productive Simpson clonality was computed per sample as the square root of Simpson's diversity index over productive rearrangements. TCRdb provides this immuneACCESS table in a form limited to in-frame rearrangements. Some clones are lacking; in checked studies, under half of them reflect an unresolved V gene, and why the rest are absent is not known. V and J calls and clone size are copied from that table; D and trimming were computed from the DNA. Counted in this sample were approximately 210,000 clones; around nine tenths of them appeared once. The ten largest clones represent roughly 7.1% of the sample.

Based on the germline V gene, the CDR1 and CDR2 sequences are SGDLS and YYNGEE. V was cut back by 3 bases and J by 6 bases, leaving a gap of 15 bases between them. The CDR3 runs 14 amino acids, cysteine and phenylalanine included. Only the CDR3 portion is preserved as DNA: 42 bases, with reading frame beginning at the first base. Enrolling through a virtual design, the prospective study's participants ranged in age from roughly 18 to 90 years and lived across roughly 23 United States geographic areas. In the prospective study, participants were assigned to cohorts based on the clinical history participants reported in a screening survey and a study questionnaire. In the prospective study, whole blood, serum and a nasopharyngeal or oropharyngeal swab were collected from each participant by mobile phlebotomists. Additional blood draws and questionnaires over a 2-month period could optionally be provided by prospective study participants. Prospective study blood samples were shipped either frozen or at room temperature before DNA extraction.

Broad study findings and their caveats: How much clinical and demographic metadata was included differed by source and by participant, and the metadata was provided uncurated.

On this clone: It has no known antigen specificity. No base qualities exist here, and no much larger clone lies one base off it.

Sequencing was carried out using PBMCs or T cells enriched from blood (not recorded which). Rearrangement joined TRBV9 to TRBJ1-2, and the D gene may be TRBD1, 6 bases matching. The receptor was derived from a man aged 30-40 years in a cohort exposed to, infected with or recovered from COVID-19 (not recorded which). The DNA sequence is given as TGTGCCAGCAGCGAGGGGGGGGACTCCGATGGCTACACCTTC. Translated, it gives CASSEGGDSDGYTF.